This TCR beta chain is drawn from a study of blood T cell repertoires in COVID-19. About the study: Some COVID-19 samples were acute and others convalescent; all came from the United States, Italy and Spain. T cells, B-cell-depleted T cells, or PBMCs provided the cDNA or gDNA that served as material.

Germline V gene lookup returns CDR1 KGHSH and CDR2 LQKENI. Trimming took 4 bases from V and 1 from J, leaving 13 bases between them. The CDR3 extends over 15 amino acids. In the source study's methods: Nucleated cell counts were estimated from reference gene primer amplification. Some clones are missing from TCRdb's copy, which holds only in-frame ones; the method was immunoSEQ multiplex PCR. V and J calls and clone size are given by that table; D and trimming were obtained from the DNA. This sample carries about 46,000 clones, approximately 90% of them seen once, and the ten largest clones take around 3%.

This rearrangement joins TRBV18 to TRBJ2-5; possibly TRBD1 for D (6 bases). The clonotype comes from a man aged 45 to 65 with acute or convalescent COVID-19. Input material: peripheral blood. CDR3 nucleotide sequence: TGTGCCAGCTCACGGCTGACAGGTCCCCAAGAGACCCAGTACTTC. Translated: CASSRLTGPQETQYF.